These 23 T cell receptor beta chains share one sample of origin, sequenced in a study of control samples from healthy donors and cancer patients. The assay was immunoSEQ multiplex PCR, and TCRdb's table has in-frame clones only and misses some. The sample has approximately 180,000 clones, about 90% seen once; the top ten hold approximately 2%. The sequencing sample was made of blood. Receptors originate from a woman in her thirties or forties in good health.

This chain joins TRBV6-5 and TRBJ1-1; D perhaps matches TRBD1 (6 bases). The CDR3 has 14 amino acids. The germline V and J ends were trimmed by 2 bases and 5 bases, with 12 bases remaining between them. Germline CDR1 reads MNHEY; CDR2 reads SVGAGI. The CDR3 sequence is CASSYEGVWTEAFF. In DNA, the CDR3 is TGTGCCAGCAGTTACGAGGGGGTTTGGACTGAAGCTTTCTTT.

This rearrangement joins TRBV4-1 to TRBJ2-3; no clear D. V was shortened by 2 bases and J by 0 bases, with 6 bases between the two germline ends. The germline CDR1 and CDR2 sequences are MGHRA and YSYEKL. CDR3 length: 14 amino acids. Here the CDR3 DNA reads TGCGCCAGCAGCCAACTCCCTAGCACAGATACGCAGTATTTT. It yields the protein CASSQLPSTDTQYF.

This clone was counted a few times. V usage is TRBV2 and J usage is TRBJ1-5; no clear D. The CDR3 extends over 15 amino acids. The V end lost 8 bases, the J end lost 0 bases, and 14 bases lay between the germline ends. CDR1 SNHLY and CDR2 FYNNEI come from the germline V gene. The CDR3 loop reads CASQTDVYSNQPQHF. CDR3 nucleotides: TGTGCCAGCCAGACGGACGTTTATAGCAATCAGCCCCAGCATTTT.

In nucleotides, the CDR3 is TGTGCCAGCAGTTTTGGTGGGGGGGCCTCCGGGGAGCTGTTTTTT. It codes for CASSFGGGASGELFF. The V call is TRBV27, the J call TRBJ2-2, with a tentative D call TRBD2 (7 bases). From germline, CDR1 is MNHEY and CDR2 SMNVEV (reference sequence). The CDR3 runs to 15 residues. Trimming stripped 3 bases from V and 6 bases from J, with 14 bases between.

This clone was observed once. The V and J genes are TRBV14 and TRBJ2-2; D is undetermined. Germline CDR1 reads SGHDN; CDR2 reads FVKESK. With 1 base removed from V and 6 bases from J, the gap between germline ends came to 18 bases. CDR3 size: 17 residues. CDR3 amino acids: CASSQGVAKEVAGELFF. CDR3 DNA: TGTGCCAGCAGCCAAGGGGTAGCTAAGGAAGTCGCCGGGGAGCTGTTTTTT. Combining the CDR3 with reference TRBV14 and TRBJ2-2 gives the whole variable domain EAGVTQFPSHSVIEKGQTVTLRCDPISGHDNLYWYRRVMGKEIKFLLHFVKESKQDESGMPNNRFLAERTGGTYSTLKVQPAELEDSGVYFCASSQGVAKEVAGELFFGEGSRLTVL.

The chain joins TRBV28 to TRBJ1-6; no definite D call. Germline assignment: CDR1 MDHEN and CDR2 SYDVKM. The CDR3 is 11 residues long. Deletions cut 5 bases from V and 14 bases from J, with 10 bases between. The CDR3 bases are TGTGCCAGCAGTAGCAACCTTTCCCTCCACTTT. Translation: CASSSNLSLHF. The variable domain in full, completed from reference TRBV28 and TRBJ1-6, reads DVKVTQSSRYLVKRTGEKVFLECVQDMDHENMFWYRQDPGLGLRLIYFSYDVKMKEKGDIPEGYSVSREKKERFSLILESASTNQTSMYLCASSSNLSLHFGNGTRLTVT.

The CDR3: CASSEALSPAADTQYF. As DNA, the CDR3 is TGTGCCAGCAGTGAAGCGCTTTCCCCTGCGGCGGATACGCAGTATTTT. The chain combines TRBV2 with TRBJ2-3; D is ambiguous. V dropped 0 bases and J dropped 6 bases, with 16 bases sitting between them. The V gene's germline CDR1 is SNHLY and CDR2 FYNNEI. This CDR3 region has 16 residues.

The rearrangement uses TRBV27 and TRBJ1-5; D call uncertain. Germline V CDR1 and CDR2: MNHEY, SMNVEV (reference sequence). The CDR3 sequence is 12 residues long. V was trimmed by 6 bases and J by 6 bases, leaving 9 bases between them. The CDR3 reads CASSSMVQPQHF. CDR3 nucleotides: TGTGCCAGCAGCTCGATGGTTCAGCCCCAGCATTTT.

This chain uses TRBV7-9 with TRBJ1-6; D ambiguous. Per germline, CDR1 SEHNR and CDR2 FQNEAQ (reference sequence). CDR3 length: 13 amino acids. V shed 3 bases and J shed 10 bases, with 10 bases lying between them. The CDR3 loop is CASSLDANSPLHF. Here the CDR3 DNA reads TGTGCCAGCAGCTTGGACGCGAACTCACCCCTCCACTTT. Using reference TRBV7-9 and TRBJ1-6 for the parts outside the CDR3, the full variable domain is DTGVSQNPRHKITKRGQNVTFRCDPISEHNRLYWYRQTLGQGPEFLTYFQNEAQLEKSRLLSDRFSAERPKGSFSTLEIQRTEQGDSAMYLCASSLDANSPLHFGNGTRLTVT.

The CDR3 DNA reads TGTGCCAGCAGCCTGGGTCCGACAGGGGTGGTTGGCTACACCTTC. This translates into CASSLGPTGVVGYTF. The J gene is TRBJ1-2, the V gene TRBV27, with 8 nucleotides matching TRBD1. The CDR3 sequence is 15 residues long. The V gene end was trimmed by 6 bases and the J gene end by 7 bases; junction bases not matched to a gene: 13. From germline, CDR1 is MNHEY and CDR2 SMNVEV (reference sequence).

The chain uses TRBV24-1 and TRBJ2-1; D uncertain. The V gene's germline CDR1 is KGHDR and CDR2 SFDVKD. The length of the CDR3 is 13 residues. Trimming took 3 bases from V and 4 from J, leaving 6 bases between them. The CDR3 reads CATSDDGYNEQFF. CDR3 bases: TGTGCCACCAGTGATGACGGATACAATGAGCAGTTCTTC.

V is TRBV18 and J is TRBJ2-4; TRBD1 agrees at 9 bases. The CDR3 runs to 13 residues. Germline CDR1 KGHSH, CDR2 LQKENI. The J segment lost 8 bases and the V segment lost 3 bases, leaving 2 bases of the junction unmatched. The CDR3 DNA sequence: TGTGCCAGCTCACCGGACAGGGGTTACATTCAGTACTTC. Protein sequence: CASSPDRGYIQYF.

This clone was counted a single time. The chain has TRBV6-5 and TRBJ1-1; TRBD1 aligns across 7 bases. Germline V gene data show CDR1 as MNHEY and CDR2 as SVGAGI. This CDR3 is built from 13 residues. V trimming: 8 bases; J trimming: 7 bases; junction bases outside the gene matches: 10. The CDR3 loop is CASGRQGNREAFF. CDR3 in DNA: TGTGCCAGCGGCCGACAGGGAAACCGTGAAGCTTTCTTT.

The chain has TRBV5-1 and TRBJ2-3; D call uncertain. CDR3 length equals 14 residues. The V gene's germline CDR1 is SGHRS and CDR2 YFSETQ. Trimming removed 3 bases at V and 1 base at J, with 9 bases between. This CDR3 is CASSWSPGTDTQYF. DNA for the CDR3: TGCGCCAGCAGCTGGTCTCCGGGCACAGATACGCAGTATTTT.

This rearrangement joins TRBV21-1 to TRBJ2-2; the tabulated D call, TRBD1, remains unverified against the DNA. TRBV21-1 is flagged as a pseudogene. The CDR3 consists of 15 residues. DNA of the CDR3: TGTGCCAGCAGCAAGGAGACAGGGGACACCGGGGAGCTGTTTTTT. Amino acid sequence: CASSKETGDTGELFF.

The chain couples TRBV7-3 to TRBJ2-7; no definite D call. Trimming cost V 5 bases and J 10 bases, with 12 bases left between them. Germline CDR1 is SGHTA and CDR2 is FQGTGA. This CDR3 region has 11 residues. The CDR3 coding sequence is TGTGCCAGCAGCGCTGGGTCGGAACAGTACTTC. Translating it yields CASSAGSEQYF.

The J gene is TRBJ1-2, the V gene TRBV6-1; D may be TRBD1 (6 bases). CDR1 MNHNS and CDR2 SASEGT come from the germline V gene. This CDR3 spans 15 amino acids. Trimming took off 2 bases at V and 2 bases at J, with 12 bases between the two ends. The CDR3 DNA sequence: TGTGCCAGCAGTGAATGGGGGCGGGGGAACTATGGCTACACCTTC. As protein: CASSEWGRGNYGYTF.

The rearrangement uses TRBV21-1 and TRBJ1-2. TRBV21-1 is an annotated pseudogene. CDR3 length equals 10 residues. The CDR3: CASSRSRYTF. CDR3 bases: TGTGCCAGCAGCCGTTCACGCTACACCTTC.

This chain links TRBV5-1 with TRBJ2-3; D is unclear. Trimming shortened V by 5 bases and J by 0 bases, and 19 bases separated the two germline ends. In germline, CDR1 is SGHRS, CDR2 YFSETQ. This CDR3 spans 17 amino acids. The CDR3 spells CASSLGHAATSTDTQYF. DNA of the CDR3: TGCGCCAGCAGTCTAGGGCACGCAGCCACTAGCACAGATACGCAGTATTTT.

The rearrangement joins TRBV6-5 to TRBJ1-5; D is unresolved. V gave up 8 bases and J gave up 3 bases, with 17 bases separating them. This CDR3 spans 15 amino acids. Germline V gene data show CDR1 as MNHEY and CDR2 as SVGAGI. CDR3 bases: TGTGCCAGCGGACCCCACGGAGGATACAATCAGCCCCAGCATTTT. Translation gives CASGPHGGYNQPQHF.

The J gene is TRBJ1-2, the V gene TRBV19, with a weak D call TRBD1 (5 bases). V lost 5 bases, J lost 1 base, and 8 bases lay in between. Germline loops: CDR1 LNHDA, CDR2 SQIVND (reference sequence). This CDR3 has 13 amino acids. CDR3 sequence reads: CASSRDYNYGYTF. The CDR3 DNA sequence: TGTGCCAGTAGTCGGGACTATAACTATGGCTACACCTTC.

The rearrangement joins TRBV18 to TRBJ2-5, with 11 bases that match TRBD1. Germline CDR1 reads KGHSH; CDR2 reads LQKENI. V lost 4 bases to trimming and J lost 4 bases; unmatched junction nucleotides: 8. CDR3 length: 16 residues. The CDR3 spells CASSRTGTGGVETQYF. CDR3 nucleotide sequence: TGTGCCAGCTCACGGACCGGGACAGGGGGTGTAGAGACCCAGTACTTC.

This clone was seen just once. The V call is TRBV6-5, the J call TRBJ1-2, with D hard to call. Germline CDR1 reads MNHEY; CDR2 reads SVGAGI. The CDR3 is 15 residues long. Trimming shortened V by 6 bases and J by 4 bases, and 18 bases separated the two germline ends. The CDR3 protein is CASSTRVGGVYGYTF. The DNA of the CDR3 is TGTGCCAGCAGCACCCGTGTTGGTGGGGTCTATGGCTACACCTTC.